This TCR beta chain is drawn from a study of T cell changes during pregnancy in multiple sclerosis. Germline CDR1 SGHTA, CDR2 FQGTGA. CDR3 length: 16 residues. V shed 5 bases, J shed 0 bases, and the junction held 6 bases outside the gene matches. Sequenced by immunoSEQ multiplex PCR; TCRdb stores in-frame clones only, minus some. Seen here are 70,000 to 95,000 clones, approximately 94% observed once, and the top ten hold 2% to 2.5%. Sequencing used peripheral blood, obtained in the third trimester of pregnancy. The genes are TRBV7-3 and TRBJ2-2; TRBD1 aligns across 7 bases. This TCR was recovered from a female donor with multiple sclerosis, enrolled in a pregnancy study. Here the CDR3 DNA reads TGTGCCAGCAGCCGTCCAGGGGGAGCGAACACCGGGGAGCTGTTTTTT. This codes for CASSRPGGANTGELFF.